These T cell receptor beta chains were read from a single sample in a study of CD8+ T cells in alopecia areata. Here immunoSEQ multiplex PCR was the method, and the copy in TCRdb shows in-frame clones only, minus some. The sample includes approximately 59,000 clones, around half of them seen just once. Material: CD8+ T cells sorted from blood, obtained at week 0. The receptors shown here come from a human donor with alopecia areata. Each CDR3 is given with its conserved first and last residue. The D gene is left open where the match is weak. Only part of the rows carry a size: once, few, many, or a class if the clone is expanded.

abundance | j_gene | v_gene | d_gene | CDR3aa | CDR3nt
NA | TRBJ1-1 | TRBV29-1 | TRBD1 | CSVSGGEMNTEAFF | TGCAGCGTGTCAGGGGGGGAAATGAACACTGAAGCTTTCTTT
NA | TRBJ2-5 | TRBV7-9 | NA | CASGPGTLQETQYF | TGTGCCAGCGGACCCGGGACACTCCAAGAGACCCAGTACTTC
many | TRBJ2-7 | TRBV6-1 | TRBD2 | CASKPGLAAYEQYF | TGTGCCAGCAAACCGGGACTAGCGGCCTACGAGCAGTACTTC
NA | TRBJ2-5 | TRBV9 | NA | CASSVDWSGTQYF | TGTGCCAGCAGCGTAGACTGGAGTGGGACCCAGTACTTC
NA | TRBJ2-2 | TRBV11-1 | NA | CASSLYPPGELFF | TGTGCCAGCAGCTTATATCCTCCCGGGGAGCTGTTTTTT
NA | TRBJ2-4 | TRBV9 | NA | CASSVWTTDIQYF | TGTGCCAGCAGCGTTTGGACGACGGACATTCAGTACTTC
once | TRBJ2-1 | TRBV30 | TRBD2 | CAWSAETSGVNEQFF | TGTGCCTGGAGTGCCGAGACTAGCGGGGTCAATGAGCAGTTCTTC
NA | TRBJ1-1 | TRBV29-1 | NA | CSVVVGTEAFF | TGCAGCGTTGTAGTGGGGACTGAAGCTTTCTTT
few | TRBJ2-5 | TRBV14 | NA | CASSRSWMVGETQYF | TGTGCCAGCAGCCGTTCTTGGATGGTAGGAGAGACCCAGTACTTC
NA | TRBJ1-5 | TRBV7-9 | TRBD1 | CASSLEGTGIYQPQHF | TGTGCCAGCAGCTTAGAAGGGACAGGGATTTATCAGCCCCAGCATTTT
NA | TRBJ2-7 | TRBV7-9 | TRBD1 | CASSTTGTGVLYEQYF | TGTGCCAGCAGCACCACCGGGACAGGGGTCCTCTACGAGCAGTACTTC
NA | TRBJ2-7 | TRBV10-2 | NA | CASSEGSPGTYEQYF | TGCGCCAGCAGTGAGGGTAGCCCAGGGACCTACGAGCAGTACTTC
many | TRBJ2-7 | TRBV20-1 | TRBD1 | CSAGQGVEQYF | TGCAGTGCCGGACAGGGGGTCGAGCAGTACTTC
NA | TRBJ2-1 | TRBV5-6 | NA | CASSVGQTWNEQFF | TGTGCCAGCAGCGTAGGACAGACTTGGAATGAGCAGTTCTTC
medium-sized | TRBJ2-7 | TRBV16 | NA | CASGTYEQYF | TGTGCCAGCGGAACCTACGAGCAGTACTTC
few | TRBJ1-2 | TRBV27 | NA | CASSLSQGYGYTF | TGTGCCAGCAGTTTGAGTCAGGGCTATGGCTACACCTTC
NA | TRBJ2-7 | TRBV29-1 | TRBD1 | CSVGQGATYEQYF | TGCAGCGTCGGACAGGGGGCAACCTACGAGCAGTACTTC
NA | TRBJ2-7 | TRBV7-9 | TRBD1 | CASRGDRKTYEQYF | TGTGCCAGCAGAGGGGACAGAAAAACCTACGAGCAGTACTTC
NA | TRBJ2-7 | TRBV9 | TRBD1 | CASSVGTGLTYEQYF | TGTGCCAGCAGCGTCGGGACAGGGCTTACCTACGAGCAGTACTTC
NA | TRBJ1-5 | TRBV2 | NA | CASSDGDSNQPQHF | TGTGCCAGCAGTGATGGGGATAGCAATCAGCCCCAGCATTTT
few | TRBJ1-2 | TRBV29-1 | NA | CSAQFPHGYTF | TGCAGCGCCCAATTCCCTCATGGCTACACCTTC
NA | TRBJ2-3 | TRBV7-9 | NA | CASSDDGTAHTDTQYF | TGTGCCAGCAGCGACGACGGGACTGCCCACACAGATACGCAGTATTTT
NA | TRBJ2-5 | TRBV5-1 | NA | CASSQDGGGRETQYF | TGCGCCAGCAGCCAAGATGGAGGGGGCAGAGAGACCCAGTACTTC
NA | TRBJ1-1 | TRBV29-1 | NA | CSVHELPEAFF | TGCAGCGTTCACGAGCTTCCTGAAGCTTTCTTT
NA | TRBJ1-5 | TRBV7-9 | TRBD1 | CASSEAGGGQPQHF | TGTGCCAGCAGCGAGGCAGGGGGTGGACAGCCCCAGCATTTT
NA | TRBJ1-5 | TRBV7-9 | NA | CASSLGQSSDQPQHF | TGTGCCAGCAGCTTAGGCCAGTCTAGCGATCAGCCCCAGCATTTT
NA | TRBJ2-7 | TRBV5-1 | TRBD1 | CASSQGQGSYEQYF | TGCGCCAGCAGCCAAGGACAGGGATCCTACGAGCAGTACTTC
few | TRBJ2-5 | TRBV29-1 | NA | CSSWREMGETQYF | TGCAGCTCGTGGAGGGAGATGGGGGAGACCCAGTACTTC
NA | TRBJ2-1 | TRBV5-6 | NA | CASSAWYNEQFF | TGTGCCAGCAGTGCTTGGTACAATGAGCAGTTCTTC
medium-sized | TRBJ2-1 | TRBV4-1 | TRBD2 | CASSQGLADYNEQFF | TGCGCCAGCAGCCAAGGGCTAGCGGACTACAATGAGCAGTTCTTC
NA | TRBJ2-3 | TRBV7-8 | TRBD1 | CASSSLNRGQGPDTQYF | TGTGCCAGCAGCTCACTAAACCGGGGACAGGGTCCAGATACGCAGTATTTT
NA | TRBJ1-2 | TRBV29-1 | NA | CSVDGEGWKGYTF | TGCAGCGTCGATGGGGAGGGGTGGAAGGGCTACACCTTC
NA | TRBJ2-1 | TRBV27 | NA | CASSLGQKPYNEQFF | TGTGCCAGCAGTTTAGGACAGAAACCCTACAATGAGCAGTTCTTC
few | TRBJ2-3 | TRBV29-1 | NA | CSVEDRSQYTDTQYF | TGCAGCGTTGAAGATCGAAGCCAATACACAGATACGCAGTATTTT
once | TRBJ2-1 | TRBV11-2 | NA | CASSTNEQFF | TGTGCCAGCAGTACTAATGAGCAGTTCTTC
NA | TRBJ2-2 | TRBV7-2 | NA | CASSPSPGELFF | TGTGCCAGCAGCCCCTCTCCCGGGGAGCTGTTTTTT
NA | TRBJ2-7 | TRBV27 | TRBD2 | CASSLWTSGNYEQYF | TGTGCCAGCAGTTTATGGACTAGCGGAAACTACGAGCAGTACTTC
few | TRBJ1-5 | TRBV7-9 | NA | CASSLEGSQPQHF | TGTGCCAGCAGCTTAGAGGGGAGTCAGCCCCAGCATTTT
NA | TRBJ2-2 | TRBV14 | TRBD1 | CASSQTGQGNTGELFF | TGTGCCAGCAGCCAAACGGGACAGGGAAACACCGGGGAGCTGTTTTTT
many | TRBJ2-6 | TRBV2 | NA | CASTNGASGANVLTF | TGTGCCAGCACTAATGGGGCGTCCGGGGCCAACGTCCTGACTTTC
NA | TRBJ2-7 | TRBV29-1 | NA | CSVVTVISYEQYF | TGCAGCGTTGTGACAGTAATATCCTACGAGCAGTACTTC
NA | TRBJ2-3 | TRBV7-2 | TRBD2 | CASSLGRRGSGADTQYF | TGTGCCAGCAGCTTAGGACGCCGCGGGAGTGGCGCAGATACGCAGTATTTT
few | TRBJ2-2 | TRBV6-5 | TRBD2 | CASSYGVAGTGELFF | TGTGCCAGCAGTTACGGGGTAGCGGGAACCGGGGAGCTGTTTTTT
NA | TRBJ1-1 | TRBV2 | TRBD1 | CASIQQGDSEAFF | TGTGCCAGCATTCAACAGGGGGACTCTGAAGCTTTCTTT
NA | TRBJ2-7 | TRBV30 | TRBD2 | CAWATGGYEQYF | TGTGCCTGGGCCACGGGGGGATACGAGCAGTACTTC
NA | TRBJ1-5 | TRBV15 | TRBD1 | CATSPDRELNQPQHF | TGTGCCACCAGCCCGGACAGGGAGCTCAATCAGCCCCAGCATTTT
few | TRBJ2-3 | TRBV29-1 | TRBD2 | CSVKLAGADTQYF | TGCAGCGTTAAACTAGCGGGAGCAGATACGCAGTATTTT
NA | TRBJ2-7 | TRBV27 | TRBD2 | CASSPRAGGSYEQYF | TGTGCCAGCAGCCCCCGAGCGGGGGGCTCCTACGAGCAGTACTTC
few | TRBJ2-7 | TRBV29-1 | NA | CSVELGPGYEQYF | TGCAGCGTTGAACTAGGGCCAGGTTACGAGCAGTACTTC
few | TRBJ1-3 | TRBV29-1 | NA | CSVLDSGPGNTIYF | TGCAGCGTCCTGGACTCCGGCCCTGGAAACACCATATATTTT
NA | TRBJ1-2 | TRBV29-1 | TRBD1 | CSVTTDRGRNYGYTF | TGCAGCGTTACAACGGACAGGGGTCGTAACTATGGCTACACCTTC
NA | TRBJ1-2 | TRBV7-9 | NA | CASSFGYDSYTF | TGTGCCAGCAGCTTCGGGTATGATAGCTACACCTTC
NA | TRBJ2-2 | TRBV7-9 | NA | CASRPGANTGELFF | TGTGCCAGCCGTCCGGGGGCGAACACCGGGGAGCTGTTTTTT
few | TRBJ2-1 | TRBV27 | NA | CASNAGYRENNEQFF | TGTGCCAGCAACGCGGGCTACAGGGAGAACAATGAGCAGTTCTTC
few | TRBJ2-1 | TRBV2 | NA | CASTWLATYNEQFF | TGTGCCAGCACATGGCTAGCGACCTACAATGAGCAGTTCTTC
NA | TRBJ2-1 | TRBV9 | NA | CASSVGGGASSYNEQFF | TGTGCCAGCAGCGTAGGTGGGGGAGCCAGTTCCTACAATGAGCAGTTCTTC
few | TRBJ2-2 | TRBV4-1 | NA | CASSQVLNTGELFF | TGCGCCAGCAGCCAAGTACTGAACACCGGGGAGCTGTTTTTT